The clone carrying this T cell receptor (beta chain) was picked up one time. The data were taken from a study of blood T cell repertoires in COVID-19. Study-wide background: COVID-19 samples from acute and convalescent phases originated in the United States, Italy and Spain. The analysed material was cDNA or gDNA that came from T cells, B-cell-depleted T cells, or PBMCs.

In the authors' methods: Reference gene primer amplification in the assay estimated nucleated cell counts. Clones were sequenced by immunoSEQ multiplex PCR, and TCRdb holds only the in-frame ones, with some missing. The DNA gave D and trimming, while V, J and clone size come from that table. This sample has 93,000 or so clones, with about 80% found just once. Germline assignment: CDR1 KGHSH and CDR2 LQKENI. The CDR3 is made up of 17 amino acids. Trimming removed 0 bases at V and 5 bases at J, with 19 bases between. The material sequenced was peripheral blood. The gene calls are TRBV18 and TRBJ2-5; tentative D call: TRBD1 (6 bases). The sequence derives from a human donor in a cohort sampled during active COVID-19. This chain's CDR3 is CASSPPEFSGGRETQYF. The CDR3 coding sequence is TGTGCCAGCTCACCACCTGAATTTTCTGGGGGCCGGGAGACCCAGTACTTC.